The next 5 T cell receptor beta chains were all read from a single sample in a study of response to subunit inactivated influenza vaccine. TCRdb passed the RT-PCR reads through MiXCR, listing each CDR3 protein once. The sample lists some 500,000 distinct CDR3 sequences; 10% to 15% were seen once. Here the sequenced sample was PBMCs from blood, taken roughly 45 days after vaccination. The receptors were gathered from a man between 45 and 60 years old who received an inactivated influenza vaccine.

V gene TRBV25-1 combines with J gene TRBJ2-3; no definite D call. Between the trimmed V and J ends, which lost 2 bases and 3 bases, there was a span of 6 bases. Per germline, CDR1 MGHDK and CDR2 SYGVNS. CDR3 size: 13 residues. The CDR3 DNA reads TGTGCCAGCAGTGAACGGATGACAGATACGCAGTATTTT. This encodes CASSERMTDTQYF.

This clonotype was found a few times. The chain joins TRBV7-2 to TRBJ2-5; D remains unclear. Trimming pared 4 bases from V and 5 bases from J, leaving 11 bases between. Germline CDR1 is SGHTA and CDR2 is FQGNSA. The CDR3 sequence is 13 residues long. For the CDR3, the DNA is TGTGCCAGCAGCTCTCAATCCGGGGAGACCCAGTACTTC. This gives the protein CASSSQSGETQYF.

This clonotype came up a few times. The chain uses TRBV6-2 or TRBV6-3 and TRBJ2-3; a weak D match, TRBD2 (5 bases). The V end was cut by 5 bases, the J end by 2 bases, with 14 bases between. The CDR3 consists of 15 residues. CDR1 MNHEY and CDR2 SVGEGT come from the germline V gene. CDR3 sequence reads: CASSNQPGTTDTQYF. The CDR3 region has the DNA TGTGCCAGCAGTAACCAACCGGGAACCACAGATACGCAGTATTTT.

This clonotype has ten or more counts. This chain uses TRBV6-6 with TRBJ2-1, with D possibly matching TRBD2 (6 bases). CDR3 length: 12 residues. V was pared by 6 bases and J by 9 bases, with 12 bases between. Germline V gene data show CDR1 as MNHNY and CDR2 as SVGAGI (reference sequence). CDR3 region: CASSTRETEQFF. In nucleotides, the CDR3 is TGTGCCAGCAGCACACGGGAGACTGAGCAGTTCTTC.

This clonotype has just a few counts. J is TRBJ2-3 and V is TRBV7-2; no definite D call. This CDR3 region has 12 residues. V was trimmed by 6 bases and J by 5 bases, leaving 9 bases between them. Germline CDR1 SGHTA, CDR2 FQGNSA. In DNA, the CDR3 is TGTGCCAGCAGTAGGGATCTAGATACGCAGTATTTT. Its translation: CASSRDLDTQYF.